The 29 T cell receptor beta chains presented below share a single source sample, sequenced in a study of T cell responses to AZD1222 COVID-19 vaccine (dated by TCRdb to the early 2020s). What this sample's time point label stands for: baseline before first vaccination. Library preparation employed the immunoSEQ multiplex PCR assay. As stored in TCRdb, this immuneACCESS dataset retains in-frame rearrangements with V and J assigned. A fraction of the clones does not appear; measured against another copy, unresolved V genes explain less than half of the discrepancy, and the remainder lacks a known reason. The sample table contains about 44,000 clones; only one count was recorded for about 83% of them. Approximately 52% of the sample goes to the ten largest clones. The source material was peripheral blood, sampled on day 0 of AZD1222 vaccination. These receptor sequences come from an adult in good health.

The CDR3 region is CASSHSLGTSGGTDTQYF. DNA of the CDR3: TGTGCCAGCAGCCATTCCCTCGGGACTAGCGGGGGGACAGATACGCAGTATTTT. The chain joins TRBV3-1 (or the pseudogene TRBV3-2) to TRBJ2-3; 15 bases map to TRBD2. V gave up 3 bases and J gave up 3 bases; unmatched junction bases: 7. Germline CDR1 reads LGHDT; CDR2 reads YNNKEL (reference sequence). The CDR3 extends over 18 amino acids.

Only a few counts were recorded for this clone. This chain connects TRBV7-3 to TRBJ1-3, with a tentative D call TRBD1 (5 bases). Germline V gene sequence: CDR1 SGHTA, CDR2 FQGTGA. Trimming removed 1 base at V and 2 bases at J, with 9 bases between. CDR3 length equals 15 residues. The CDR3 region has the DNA TGTGCCAGCAGCTTAAGCGGGGGACCTGGAAACACCATATATTTT. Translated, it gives CASSLSGGPGNTIYF.

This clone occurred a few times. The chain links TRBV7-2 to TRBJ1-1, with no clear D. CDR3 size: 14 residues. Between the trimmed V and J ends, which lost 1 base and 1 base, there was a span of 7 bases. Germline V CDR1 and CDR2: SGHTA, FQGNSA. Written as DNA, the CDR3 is TGTGCCAGCAGCTTAGAAACCACGAACACTGAAGCTTTCTTT. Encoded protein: CASSLETTNTEAFF.

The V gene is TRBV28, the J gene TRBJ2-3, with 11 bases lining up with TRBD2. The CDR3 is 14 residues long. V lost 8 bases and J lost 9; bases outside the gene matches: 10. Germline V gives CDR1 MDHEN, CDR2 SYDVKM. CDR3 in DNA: TGTGCCAGCGGCTCGTTTAGCGGGGGGGACACGCAGTATTTT. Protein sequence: CASGSFSGGDTQYF. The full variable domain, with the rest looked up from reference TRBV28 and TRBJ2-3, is DVKVTQSSRYLVKRTGEKVFLECVQDMDHENMFWYRQDPGLGLRLIYFSYDVKMKEKGDIPEGYSVSREKKERFSLILESASTNQTSMYLCASGSFSGGDTQYFGPGTRLTVL.

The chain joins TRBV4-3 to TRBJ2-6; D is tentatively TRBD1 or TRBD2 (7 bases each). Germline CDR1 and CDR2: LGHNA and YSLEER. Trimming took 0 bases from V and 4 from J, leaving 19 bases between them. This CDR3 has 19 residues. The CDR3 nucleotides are TGCGCCAGCAGCCAAGATCTGGGAGGGGGCGCTTCGGGGGCCAACGTCCTGACTTTC. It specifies CASSQDLGGGASGANVLTF.

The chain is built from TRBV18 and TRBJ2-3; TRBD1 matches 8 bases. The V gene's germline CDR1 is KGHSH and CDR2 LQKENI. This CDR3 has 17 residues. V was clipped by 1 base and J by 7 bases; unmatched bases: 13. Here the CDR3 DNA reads TGTGCCAGCTCACCACTAGTGTCCGGGACAGGATCAAATACGCAGTATTTT. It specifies CASSPLVSGTGSNTQYF.

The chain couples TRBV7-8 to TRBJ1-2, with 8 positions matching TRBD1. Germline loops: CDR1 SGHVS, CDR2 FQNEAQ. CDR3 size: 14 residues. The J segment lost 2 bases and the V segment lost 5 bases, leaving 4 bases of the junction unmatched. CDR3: CASSQGQGNYGYTF. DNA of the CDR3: TGTGCCAGCAGCCAAGGACAGGGAAACTATGGCTACACCTTC.

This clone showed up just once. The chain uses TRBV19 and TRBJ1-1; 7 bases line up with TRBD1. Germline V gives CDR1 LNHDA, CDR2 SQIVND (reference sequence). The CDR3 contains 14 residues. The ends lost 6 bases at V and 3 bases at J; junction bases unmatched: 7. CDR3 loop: CASRRGQADTEAFF. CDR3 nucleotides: TGTGCCAGTAGGAGGGGGCAGGCTGACACTGAAGCTTTCTTT.

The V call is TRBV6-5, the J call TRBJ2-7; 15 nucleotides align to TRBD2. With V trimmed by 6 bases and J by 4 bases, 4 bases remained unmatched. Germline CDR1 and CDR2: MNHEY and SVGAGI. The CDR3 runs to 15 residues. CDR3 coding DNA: TGTGCCAGCAGACGGACTAGCGGGAGGGGTTACGAGCAGTACTTC. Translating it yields CASRRTSGRGYEQYF.

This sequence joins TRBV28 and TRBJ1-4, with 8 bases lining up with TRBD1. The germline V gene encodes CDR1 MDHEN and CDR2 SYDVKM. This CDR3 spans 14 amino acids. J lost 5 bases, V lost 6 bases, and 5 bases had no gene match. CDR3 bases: TGTGCCAGCAGGTCAGGACAGGGAAATGAAAAACTGTTTTTT. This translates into CASRSGQGNEKLFF.

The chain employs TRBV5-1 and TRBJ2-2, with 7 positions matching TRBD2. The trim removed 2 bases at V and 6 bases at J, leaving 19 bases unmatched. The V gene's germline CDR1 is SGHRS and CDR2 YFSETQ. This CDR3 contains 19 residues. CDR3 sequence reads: CASSFFGGSSGKGAGELFF. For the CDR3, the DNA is TGCGCCAGCAGCTTTTTCGGTGGGTCCAGCGGGAAAGGGGCCGGGGAGCTGTTTTTT.

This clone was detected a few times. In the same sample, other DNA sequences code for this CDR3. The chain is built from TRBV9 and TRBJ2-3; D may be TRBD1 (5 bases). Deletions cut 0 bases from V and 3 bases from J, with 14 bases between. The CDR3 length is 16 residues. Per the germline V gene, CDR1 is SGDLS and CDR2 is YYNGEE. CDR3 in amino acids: CASSVGEGARTDTQYF. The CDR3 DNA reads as TGTGCCAGCAGCGTAGGGGAAGGGGCGCGAACAGATACGCAGTATTTT.

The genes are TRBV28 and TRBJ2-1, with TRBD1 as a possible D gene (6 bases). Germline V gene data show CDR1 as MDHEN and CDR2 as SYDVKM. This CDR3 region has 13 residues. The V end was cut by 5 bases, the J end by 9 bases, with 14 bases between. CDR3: CASSTQGRGEQFF. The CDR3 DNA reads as TGTGCCAGCAGTACCCAGGGGCGCGGTGAGCAGTTCTTC.

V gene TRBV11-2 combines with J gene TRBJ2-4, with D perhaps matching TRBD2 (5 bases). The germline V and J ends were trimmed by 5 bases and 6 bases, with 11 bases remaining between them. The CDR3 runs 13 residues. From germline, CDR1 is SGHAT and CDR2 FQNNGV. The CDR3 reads CASSPGVANIQYF. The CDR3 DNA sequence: TGTGCCAGCAGCCCCGGGGTGGCAAACATTCAGTACTTC.

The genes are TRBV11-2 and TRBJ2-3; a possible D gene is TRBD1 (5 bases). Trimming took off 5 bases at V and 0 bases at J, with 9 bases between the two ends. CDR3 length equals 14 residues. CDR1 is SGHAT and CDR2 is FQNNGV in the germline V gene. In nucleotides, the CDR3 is TGTGCCAGCAGCAGGGGCGGTAGCACAGATACGCAGTATTTT. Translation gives CASSRGGSTDTQYF.

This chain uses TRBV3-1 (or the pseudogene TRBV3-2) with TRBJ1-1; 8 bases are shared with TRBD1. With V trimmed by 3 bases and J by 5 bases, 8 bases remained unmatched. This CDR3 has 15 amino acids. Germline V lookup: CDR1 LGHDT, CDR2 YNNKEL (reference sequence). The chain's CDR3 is CASSQGQADGTEAFF. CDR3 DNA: TGTGCCAGCAGCCAGGGACAGGCAGATGGGACTGAAGCTTTCTTT.

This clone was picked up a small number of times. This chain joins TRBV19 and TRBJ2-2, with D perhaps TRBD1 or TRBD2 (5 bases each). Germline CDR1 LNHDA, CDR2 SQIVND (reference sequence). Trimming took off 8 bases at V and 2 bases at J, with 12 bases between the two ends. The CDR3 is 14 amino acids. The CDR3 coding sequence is TGTGCCAGTTGTTCGGGGCCCAACACCGGGGAGCTGTTTTTT. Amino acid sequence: CASCSGPNTGELFF.

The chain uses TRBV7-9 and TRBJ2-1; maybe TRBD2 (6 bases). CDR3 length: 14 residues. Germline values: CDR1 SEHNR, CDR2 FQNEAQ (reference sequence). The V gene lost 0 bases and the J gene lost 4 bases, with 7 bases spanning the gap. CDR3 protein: CASSLAGGYNEQFF. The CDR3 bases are TGTGCCAGCAGCTTAGCCGGAGGGTACAATGAGCAGTTCTTC.

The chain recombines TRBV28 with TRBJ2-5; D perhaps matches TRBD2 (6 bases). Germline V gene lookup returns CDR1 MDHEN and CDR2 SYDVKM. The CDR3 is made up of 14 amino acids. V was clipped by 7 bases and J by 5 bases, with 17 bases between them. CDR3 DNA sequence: TGTGCCAGCACCACCTCCGGCGGGGTGGAGACCCAGTACTTC. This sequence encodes CASTTSGGVETQYF.

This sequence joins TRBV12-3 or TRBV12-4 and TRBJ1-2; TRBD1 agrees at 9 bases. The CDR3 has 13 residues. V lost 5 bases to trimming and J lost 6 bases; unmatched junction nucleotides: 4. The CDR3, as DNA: TGTGCCAGCAGTCAGGGACAGGGTGATGGCTACACCTTC. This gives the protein CASSQGQGDGYTF.

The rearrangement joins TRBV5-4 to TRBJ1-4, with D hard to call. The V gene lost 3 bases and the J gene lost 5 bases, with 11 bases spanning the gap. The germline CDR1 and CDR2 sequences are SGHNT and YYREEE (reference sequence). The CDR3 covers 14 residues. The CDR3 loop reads CASSSEGPNEKLFF. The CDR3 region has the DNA TGTGCCAGCAGCTCCGAGGGCCCGAATGAAAAACTGTTTTTT.

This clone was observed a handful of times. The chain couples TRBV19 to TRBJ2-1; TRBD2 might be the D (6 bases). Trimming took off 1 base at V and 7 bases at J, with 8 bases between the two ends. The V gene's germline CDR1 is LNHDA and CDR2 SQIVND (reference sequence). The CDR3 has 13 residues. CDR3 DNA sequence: TGTGCCAGTAGTATAGTCCGGGGGAATGAGCAGTTCTTC. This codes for CASSIVRGNEQFF.

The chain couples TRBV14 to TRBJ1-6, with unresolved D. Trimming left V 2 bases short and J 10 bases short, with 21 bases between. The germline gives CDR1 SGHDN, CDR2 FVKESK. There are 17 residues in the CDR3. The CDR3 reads CASSQLSGLPLGSPLHF. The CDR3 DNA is TGTGCCAGCAGCCAACTTTCTGGCCTACCGCTAGGATCACCCCTCCACTTT.

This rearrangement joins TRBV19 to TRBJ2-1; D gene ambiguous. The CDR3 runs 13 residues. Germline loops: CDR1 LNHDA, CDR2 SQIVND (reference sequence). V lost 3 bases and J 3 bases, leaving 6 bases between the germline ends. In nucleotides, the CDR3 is TGTGCCAGTAGTATTGGCGGCTACAATGAGCAGTTCTTC. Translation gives CASSIGGYNEQFF.

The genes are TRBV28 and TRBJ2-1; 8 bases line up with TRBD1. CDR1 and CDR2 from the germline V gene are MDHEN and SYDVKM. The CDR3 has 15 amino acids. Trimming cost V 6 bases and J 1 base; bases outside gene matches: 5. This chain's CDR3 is CASSQGARSYNEQFF. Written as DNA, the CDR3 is TGTGCCAGCAGCCAGGGGGCTCGGTCCTACAATGAGCAGTTCTTC. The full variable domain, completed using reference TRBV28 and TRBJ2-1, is DVKVTQSSRYLVKRTGEKVFLECVQDMDHENMFWYRQDPGLGLRLIYFSYDVKMKEKGDIPEGYSVSREKKERFSLILESASTNQTSMYLCASSQGARSYNEQFFGPGTRLTVL.

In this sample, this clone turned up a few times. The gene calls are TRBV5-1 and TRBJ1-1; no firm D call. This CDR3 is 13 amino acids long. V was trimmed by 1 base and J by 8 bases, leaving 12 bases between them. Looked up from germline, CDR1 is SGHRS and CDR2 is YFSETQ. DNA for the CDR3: TGCGCCAGCAGCTTGTGGGCTTATACCGAAGCTTTCTTT. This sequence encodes CASSLWAYTEAFF.

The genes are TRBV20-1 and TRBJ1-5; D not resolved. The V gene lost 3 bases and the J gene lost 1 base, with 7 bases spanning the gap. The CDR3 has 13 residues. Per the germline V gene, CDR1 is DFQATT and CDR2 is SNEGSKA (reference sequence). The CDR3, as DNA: TGCAGTGCTAGTTCGCGGAGCAATCAGCCCCAGCATTTT. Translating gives CSASSRSNQPQHF.

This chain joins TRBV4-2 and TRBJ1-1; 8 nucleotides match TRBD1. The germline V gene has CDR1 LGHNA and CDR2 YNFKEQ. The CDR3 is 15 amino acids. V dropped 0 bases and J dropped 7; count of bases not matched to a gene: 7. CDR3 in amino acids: CASSQDLATGDEAFF. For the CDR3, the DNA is TGTGCCAGCAGCCAAGATCTGGCGACAGGGGATGAAGCTTTCTTT.

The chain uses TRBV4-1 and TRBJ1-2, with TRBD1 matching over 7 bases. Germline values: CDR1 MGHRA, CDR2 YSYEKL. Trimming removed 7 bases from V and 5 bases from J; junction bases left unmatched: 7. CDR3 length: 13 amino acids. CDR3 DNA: TGCGCCAGCAAGGGACAGACTCAATATGGCTACACCTTC. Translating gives CASKGQTQYGYTF.